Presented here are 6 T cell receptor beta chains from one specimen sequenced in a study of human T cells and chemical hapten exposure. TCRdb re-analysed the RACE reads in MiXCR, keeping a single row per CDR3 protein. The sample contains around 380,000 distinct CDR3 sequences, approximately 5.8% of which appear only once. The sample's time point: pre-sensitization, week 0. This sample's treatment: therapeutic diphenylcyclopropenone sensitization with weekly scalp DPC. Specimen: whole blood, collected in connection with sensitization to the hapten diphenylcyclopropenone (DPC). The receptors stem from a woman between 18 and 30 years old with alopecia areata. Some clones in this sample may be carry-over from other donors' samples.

The CDR3 sequence is CASSPVGTANEKLFF. In DNA, the CDR3 is TGTGCCAGCTCACCCGTCGGGACAGCTAATGAAAAACTGTTTTTT. This rearrangement joins TRBV18 to TRBJ1-4; the match to TRBD1 covers 7 bases. V lost 3 bases, J lost 3 bases, and 4 bases stayed unmatched. Per germline, CDR1 KGHSH and CDR2 LQKENI. The CDR3 spans 15 residues.

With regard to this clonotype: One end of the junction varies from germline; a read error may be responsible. The CDR3 spells CASSYSHQHYERYF. DNA for the CDR3: TGTGCCAGCAGTTACTCGCACCAGCACTACGAGCGGTACTTC. V gene TRBV6-5 combines with J gene TRBJ2-7; D not resolved. The CDR3 is made up of 14 amino acids. From germline, CDR1 is MNHEY and CDR2 SVGAGI.

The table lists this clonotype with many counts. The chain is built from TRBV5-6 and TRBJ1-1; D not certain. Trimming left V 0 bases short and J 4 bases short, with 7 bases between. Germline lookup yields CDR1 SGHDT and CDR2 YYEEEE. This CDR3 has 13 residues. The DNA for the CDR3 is TGTGCCAGCAGCTTGGCGGCGGTCACTGAAGCTTTCTTT. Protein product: CASSLAAVTEAFF.

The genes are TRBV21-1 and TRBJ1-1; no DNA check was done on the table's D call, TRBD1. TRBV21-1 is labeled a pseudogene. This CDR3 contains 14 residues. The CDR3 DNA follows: TGTGCCAGCAGCATTTGGGACACCAGCCTTGAAGCTTTCTTT. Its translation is CASSIWDTSLEAFF.

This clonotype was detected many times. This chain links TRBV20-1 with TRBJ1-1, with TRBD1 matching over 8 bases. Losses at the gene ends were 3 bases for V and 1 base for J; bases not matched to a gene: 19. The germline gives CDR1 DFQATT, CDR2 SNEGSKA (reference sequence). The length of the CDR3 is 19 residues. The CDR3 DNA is TGCAGTGCTAGGGTTGTGGCGGGACAGGTCGATTTGGGGAACACTGAAGCTTTCTTT. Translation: CSARVVAGQVDLGNTEAFF.

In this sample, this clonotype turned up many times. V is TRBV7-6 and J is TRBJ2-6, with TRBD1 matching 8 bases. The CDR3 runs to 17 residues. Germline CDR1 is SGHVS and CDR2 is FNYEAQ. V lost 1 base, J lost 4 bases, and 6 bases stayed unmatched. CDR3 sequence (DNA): TGTGCCAGCAGCTTAGACTTCAGGGGGCGCGGGGCCAACGTCCTGACTTTC. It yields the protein CASSLDFRGRGANVLTF. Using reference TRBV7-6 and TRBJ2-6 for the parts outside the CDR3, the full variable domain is GAGVSQSPRYKVTKRGQDVALRCDPISGHVSLYWYRQALGQGPEFLTYFNYEAQQDKSGLPNDRFSAERPEGSISTLTIQRTEQRDSAMYRCASSLDFRGRGANVLTFGAGSRLTVL.